This record looks at one T cell receptor beta chain sequence and its context. Its target is not known. The data derive from a study of cytomegalovirus exposure and HLA in healthy donors. Study results and caveats: In a later analysis, DRB1 alleles had the most associated TCRs; HLA-C alleles the fewest. The listing of 150 to 200 TCR beta chains classed them as cytomegalovirus-associated. Most subjects had HLA-A and HLA-B alleles reportedly predicted accurately by TCR beta sequences. TCR beta chains associated with HLA were, in a later analysis, more clonally expanded than equally common others.

With V trimmed by 0 bases and J by 8 bases, 2 bases remained unmatched. The CDR3 totals 13 residues. Germline V CDR1 and CDR2: SGHRS, YFSETQ. Primers: 60 Vbeta forward and 13 Jbeta reverse. The data were produced by immunoSEQ multiplex PCR, yet TCRdb's version contains in-frame clones alone and is incomplete. The data show fewer than 250,000 clones, around 83% seen once. The chain has TRBV5-1 and TRBJ2-1; 7 nucleotides line up with TRBD1. The source of this sequence is a man between 40 and 49 years old in good health and CMV-seropositive. The source material was PBMCs. CDR3 protein: CASSLGQGDEQFF. DNA for the CDR3: TGCGCCAGCAGCTTGGGACAGGGAGATGAGCAGTTCTTC.